This T cell receptor (beta chain) was sequenced for a study of blood T cell repertoires in COVID-19. Study as a whole: COVID-19 samples, acute and convalescent, were from the United States, Italy and Spain. PBMCs, B-cell-depleted T cells, or T cells were the source of the cDNA or gDNA that made up the material.

Trimming cost V 3 bases and J 5 bases; bases outside gene matches: 14. CDR3 size: 18 residues. Germline-derived CDR1 and CDR2 are SGDLS and YYNGEE. Methods used by the authors: Reference gene primer amplification gave nucleated cell count estimates. The method was immunoSEQ multiplex PCR; TCRdb's version includes in-frame clones alone and lacks a portion of them. V and J calls and clone size are those listed in that table; D and trimming were worked out from the DNA. The sample shows 250,000 or so clones, 70% to 90% of them seen only once. The rearrangement links TRBV9 to TRBJ2-5, with 12 bases fitting TRBD2. Input material: peripheral blood. This TCR derives from a man aged 50 to 59 with acute or convalescent COVID-19. This chain's CDR3 is CASSAGTSGLMAGETQYF. CDR3 DNA: TGTGCCAGCAGCGCCGGGACTAGCGGGCTTATGGCGGGGGAGACCCAGTACTTC.